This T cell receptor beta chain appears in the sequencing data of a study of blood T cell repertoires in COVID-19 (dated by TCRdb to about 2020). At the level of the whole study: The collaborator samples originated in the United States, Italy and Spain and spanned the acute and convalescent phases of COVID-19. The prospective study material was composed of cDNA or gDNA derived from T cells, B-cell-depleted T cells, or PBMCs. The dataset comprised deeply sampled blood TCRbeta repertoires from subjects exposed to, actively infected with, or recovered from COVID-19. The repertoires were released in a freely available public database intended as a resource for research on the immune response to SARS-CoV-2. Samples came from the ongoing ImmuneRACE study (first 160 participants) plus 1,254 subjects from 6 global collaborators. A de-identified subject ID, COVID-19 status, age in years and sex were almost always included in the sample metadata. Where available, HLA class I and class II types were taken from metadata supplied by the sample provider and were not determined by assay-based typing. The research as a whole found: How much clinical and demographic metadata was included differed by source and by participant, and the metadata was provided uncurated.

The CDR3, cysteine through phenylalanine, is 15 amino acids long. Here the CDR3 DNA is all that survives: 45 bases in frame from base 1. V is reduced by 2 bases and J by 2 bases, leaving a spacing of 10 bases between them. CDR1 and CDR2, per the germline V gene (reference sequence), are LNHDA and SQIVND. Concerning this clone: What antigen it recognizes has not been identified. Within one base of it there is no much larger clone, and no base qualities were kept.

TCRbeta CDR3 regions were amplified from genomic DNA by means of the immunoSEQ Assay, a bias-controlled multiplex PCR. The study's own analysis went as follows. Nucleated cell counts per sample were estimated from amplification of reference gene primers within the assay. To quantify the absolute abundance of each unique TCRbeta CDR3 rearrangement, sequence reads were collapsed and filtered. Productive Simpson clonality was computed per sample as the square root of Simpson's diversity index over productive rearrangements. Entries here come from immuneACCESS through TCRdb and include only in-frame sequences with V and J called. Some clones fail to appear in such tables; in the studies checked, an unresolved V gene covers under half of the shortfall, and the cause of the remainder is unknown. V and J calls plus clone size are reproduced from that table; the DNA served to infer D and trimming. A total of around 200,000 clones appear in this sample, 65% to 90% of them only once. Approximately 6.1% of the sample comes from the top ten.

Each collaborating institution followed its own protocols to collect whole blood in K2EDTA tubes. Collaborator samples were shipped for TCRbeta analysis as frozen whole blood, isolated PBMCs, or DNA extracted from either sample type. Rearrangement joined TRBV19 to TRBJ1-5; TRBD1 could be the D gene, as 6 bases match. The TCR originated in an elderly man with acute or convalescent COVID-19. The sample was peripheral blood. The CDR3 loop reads CASSITRGGNQPQHF. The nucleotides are TGTGCCAGTAGTATAACCAGGGGAGGCAATCAGCCCCAGCATTTT.